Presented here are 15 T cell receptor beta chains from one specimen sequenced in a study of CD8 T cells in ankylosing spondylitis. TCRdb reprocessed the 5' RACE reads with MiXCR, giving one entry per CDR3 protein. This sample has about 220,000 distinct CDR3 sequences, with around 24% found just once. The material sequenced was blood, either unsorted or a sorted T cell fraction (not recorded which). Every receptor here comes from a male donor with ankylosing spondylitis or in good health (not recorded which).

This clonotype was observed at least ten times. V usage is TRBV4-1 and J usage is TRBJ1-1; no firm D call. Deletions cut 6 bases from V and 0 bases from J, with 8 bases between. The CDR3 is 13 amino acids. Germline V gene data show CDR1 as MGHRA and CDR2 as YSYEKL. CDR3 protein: CASRTQMNTEAFF. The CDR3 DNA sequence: TGCGCCAGCAGAACTCAGATGAACACTGAAGCTTTCTTT.

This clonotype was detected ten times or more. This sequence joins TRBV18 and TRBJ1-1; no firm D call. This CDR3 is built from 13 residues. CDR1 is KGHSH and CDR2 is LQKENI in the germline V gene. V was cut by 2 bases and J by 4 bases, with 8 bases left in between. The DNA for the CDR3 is TGTGCCAGCTCACCAGCAGGTATCACTGAAGCTTTCTTT. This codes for CASSPAGITEAFF.

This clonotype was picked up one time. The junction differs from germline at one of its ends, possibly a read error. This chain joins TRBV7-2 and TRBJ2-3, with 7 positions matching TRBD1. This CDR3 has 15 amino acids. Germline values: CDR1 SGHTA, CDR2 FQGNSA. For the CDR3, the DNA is TGTGCCAGCAGCCTTCGACAGGGAAGCACAGAGACGCAGTATTTT. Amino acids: CASSLRQGSTETQYF.

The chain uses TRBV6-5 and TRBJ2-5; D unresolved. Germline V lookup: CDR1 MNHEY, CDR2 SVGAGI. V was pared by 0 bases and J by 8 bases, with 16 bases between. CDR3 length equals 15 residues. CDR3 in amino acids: CASSYSRRGEGTQYF. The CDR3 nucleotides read TGTGCCAGCAGTTACTCGAGGCGTGGCGAAGGTACCCAGTACTTC.

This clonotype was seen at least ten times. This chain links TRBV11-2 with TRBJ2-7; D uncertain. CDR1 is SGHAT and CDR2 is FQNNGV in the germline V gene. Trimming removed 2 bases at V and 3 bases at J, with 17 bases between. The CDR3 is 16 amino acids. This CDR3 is CASSLMRETPSYEQYF. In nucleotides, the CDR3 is TGTGCCAGCAGCTTAATGCGAGAAACCCCTAGCTACGAGCAGTACTTC.

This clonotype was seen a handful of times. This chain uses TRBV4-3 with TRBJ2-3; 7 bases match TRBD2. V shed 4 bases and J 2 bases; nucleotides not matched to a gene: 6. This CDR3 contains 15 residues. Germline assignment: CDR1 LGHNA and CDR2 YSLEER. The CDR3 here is CASSPSGTVTDTQYF. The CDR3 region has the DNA TGCGCCAGCAGCCCAAGCGGGACTGTCACAGATACGCAGTATTTT.

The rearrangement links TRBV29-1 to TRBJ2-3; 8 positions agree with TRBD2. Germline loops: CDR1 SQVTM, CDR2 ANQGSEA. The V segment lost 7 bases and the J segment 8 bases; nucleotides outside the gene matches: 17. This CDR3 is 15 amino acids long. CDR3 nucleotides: TGCAGCGGGGCGGATTTCGGGAGGGAGTACGGTACGCAGTATTTT. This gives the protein CSGADFGREYGTQYF.

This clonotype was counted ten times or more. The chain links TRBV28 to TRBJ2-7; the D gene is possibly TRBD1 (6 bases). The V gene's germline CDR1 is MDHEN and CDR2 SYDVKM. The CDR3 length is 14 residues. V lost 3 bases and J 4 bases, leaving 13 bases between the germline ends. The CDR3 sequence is CASSFEPDSYEQYF. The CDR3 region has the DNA TGTGCCAGCAGTTTCGAACCGGACAGTTACGAGCAGTACTTC.

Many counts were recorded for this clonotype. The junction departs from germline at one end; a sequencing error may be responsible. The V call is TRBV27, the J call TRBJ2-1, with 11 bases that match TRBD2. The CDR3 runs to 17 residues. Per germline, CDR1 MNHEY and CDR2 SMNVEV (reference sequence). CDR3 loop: CASSPSWGSGRGNEQSF. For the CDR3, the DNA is TGTGCCAGCAGTCCGTCCTGGGGTAGCGGGAGGGGGAATGAGCAGTCCTTC.

DNA for the CDR3: TGCAGCGTTCGGGCTAGCGGGACCCGGACTGTAGAGCAGTACTTC. The encoded protein is CSVRASGTRTVEQYF. This sequence joins TRBV29-1 and TRBJ2-7, with TRBD2 identical over 9 bases. Germline V lookup: CDR1 SQVTM, CDR2 ANQGSEA. Trimming removed 5 bases from V and 7 bases from J; junction bases left unmatched: 15. The CDR3 consists of 15 residues.

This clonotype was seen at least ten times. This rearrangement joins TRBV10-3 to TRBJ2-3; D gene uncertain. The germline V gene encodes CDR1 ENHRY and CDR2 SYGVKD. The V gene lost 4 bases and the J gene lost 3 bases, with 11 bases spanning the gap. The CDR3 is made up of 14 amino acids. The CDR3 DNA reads TGTGCCATCAGTGCCCCGGCAGCAACAGATACGCAGTATTTT. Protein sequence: CAISAPAATDTQYF.

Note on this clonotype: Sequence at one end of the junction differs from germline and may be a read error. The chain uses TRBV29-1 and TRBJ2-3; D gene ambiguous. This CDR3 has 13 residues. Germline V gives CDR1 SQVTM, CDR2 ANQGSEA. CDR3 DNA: TGCAGCGTTCAAGACACAAGCACAGATACGCAGTATTTT. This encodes CSVQDTSTDTQYF.

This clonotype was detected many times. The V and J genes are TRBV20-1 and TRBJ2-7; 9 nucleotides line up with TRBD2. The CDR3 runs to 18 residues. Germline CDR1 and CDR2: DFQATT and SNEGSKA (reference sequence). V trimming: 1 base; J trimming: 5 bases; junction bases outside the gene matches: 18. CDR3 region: CSARVFGGRAASRDEQYF. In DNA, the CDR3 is TGCAGTGCTAGAGTTTTTGGCGGGAGGGCCGCGTCTCGAGACGAGCAGTACTTC.

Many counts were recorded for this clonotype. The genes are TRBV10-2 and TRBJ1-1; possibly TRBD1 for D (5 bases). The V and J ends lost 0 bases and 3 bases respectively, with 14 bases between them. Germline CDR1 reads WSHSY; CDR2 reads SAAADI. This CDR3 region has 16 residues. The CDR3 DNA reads TGCGCCAGCAGTGAGTCGGCCCAAACAGGCTACACTGAAGCTTTCTTT. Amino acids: CASSESAQTGYTEAFF.

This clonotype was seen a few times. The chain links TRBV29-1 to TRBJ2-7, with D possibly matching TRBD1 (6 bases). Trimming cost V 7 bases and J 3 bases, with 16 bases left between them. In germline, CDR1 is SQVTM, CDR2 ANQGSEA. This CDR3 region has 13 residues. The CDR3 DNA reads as TGCAGCGCTCGCCGGGACAAGGGCTACGAGCAGTACTTC. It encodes CSARRDKGYEQYF.